These T cell receptor beta chains were read from a single sample in a study of graft-versus-host responses after intestinal transplantation. Assay: immunoSEQ multiplex PCR; the TCRdb copy retains only in-frame clones and omits some. The table shows 84,000 or so clones, with about 93% occurring only once. No antigen has been assigned to these receptors. The sample consisted of unstimulated CD8+ T cells sorted from spleen or lymph node cells, taken before transplant. These receptors were obtained from a human donor who was the organ donor for an intestinal transplant. Each CDR3 is given with its conserved first and last residue. The D gene is left open where the match is weak.

CDR3aa	CDR3nt	v_gene	j_gene	d_gene
CASSLDGSGYNEQFF	TGCGCCAGCAGCTTGGATGGTAGCGGATACAATGAGCAGTTCTTC	TRBV5-1	TRBJ2-1	-
CASSPARGGGAYEQYF	TGTGCCAGCAGCCCTGCCCGGGGGGGCGGTGCCTACGAGCAGTACTTC	TRBV11-3	TRBJ2-7	TRBD2
CASNYDSSYEQYF	TGTGCCAGCAACTACGACAGCTCCTACGAGCAGTACTTC	TRBV14	TRBJ2-7	-
CASSERNTGELFF	TGTGCCAGTAGTGAGCGGAACACCGGGGAGCTGTTTTTT	TRBV19	TRBJ2-2	-
CASSLSGGPSGGANVLTF	TGTGCCAGCAGCCTATCAGGGGGACCCTCGGGTGGGGCCAACGTCCTGACTTTC	TRBV27	TRBJ2-6	TRBD1
CASRGLAGGHEQYF	TGTGCCAGCCGGGGACTAGCGGGAGGCCACGAGCAGTACTTC	TRBV27	TRBJ2-7	TRBD2
CASSVKWAGTEAFF	TGTGCCAGCAGCGTAAAATGGGCGGGCACTGAAGCTTTCTTT	TRBV9	TRBJ1-1	-
CAWAQASLGNEQFF	TGTGCCTGGGCACAGGCCTCCTTGGGCAATGAGCAGTTCTTC	TRBV30	TRBJ2-1	-
CASSSGLAGGTQYF	TGTGCCAGCAGCTCGGGACTAGCGGGAGGCACCCAGTACTTC	TRBV7-9	TRBJ2-5	TRBD2
CASSSGSYNEQFF	TGTGCCAGCAGTAGCGGGAGCTACAATGAGCAGTTCTTC	TRBV6-4	TRBJ2-1	TRBD2
CASSSWNTEAFF	TGTGCCAGCAGCTCCTGGAACACTGAAGCTTTCTTT	TRBV5-6	TRBJ1-1	-
CASSLESRREAFF	TGTGCCAGCAGCTTAGAGTCCAGAAGAGAAGCTTTCTTT	TRBV13	TRBJ1-1	-
CASSFLTDTQYF	TGTGCCAGCAGCTTCCTCACAGATACGCAGTATTTT	TRBV7-8	TRBJ2-3	-
CASSLWALSGNTIYF	TGTGCCAGCAGCTTGTGGGCCCTCTCTGGAAACACCATATATTTT	TRBV5-6	TRBJ1-3	-
CASSQAWSGDNEQFF	TGTGCCAGCAGCCAAGCATGGAGCGGCGACAATGAGCAGTTCTTC	TRBV4-2	TRBJ2-1	-
CASSALIGGASDTQYF	TGTGCCAGCAGTGCCTTAATAGGGGGCGCATCAGATACGCAGTATTTT	TRBV6-1	TRBJ2-3	TRBD1
CASSPRGRGIYGYTF	TGTGCCAGCAGCCCCCGAGGTCGGGGGATCTATGGCTACACCTTC	TRBV13	TRBJ1-2	-